This T cell receptor (beta chain) was captured in a study of cytomegalovirus exposure and HLA in healthy donors. Notes on the study in general: Sequencing likely generated an artifact that appeared as a cluster of highly shared sequence variants. Associated with cytomegalovirus, according to the listing, were 170 or so TCR beta chains. Segments of the TCR beta V type were, in most cases, productive about 87% or about 30% of the time in an earlier analysis.

The PCR used 60 Vbeta and 13 Jbeta primers. Profiled with immunoSEQ multiplex PCR; TCRdb holds only in-frame clones, not every one. The sample has about 210,000 clones, around 83% seen once. CDR3 size: 16 residues. Germline V gives CDR1 LNHNV, CDR2 YYDKDF (reference sequence). Losses at the gene ends were 0 bases for V and 14 bases for J; bases not matched to a gene: 12. A note on this clone: What it recognizes is unknown.

Source material: PBMCs. The rearrangement uses TRBV15 and TRBJ1-6; 8 nucleotides align to TRBD1. The sequence was collected from a girl aged 2 to 10 in good health and CMV-seronegative. The CDR3 DNA sequence: TGTGCCACCAGCAGAGATCCGCGCCAGGGGGCTCTGACCCTCCACTTT. It translates to CATSRDPRQGALTLHF.